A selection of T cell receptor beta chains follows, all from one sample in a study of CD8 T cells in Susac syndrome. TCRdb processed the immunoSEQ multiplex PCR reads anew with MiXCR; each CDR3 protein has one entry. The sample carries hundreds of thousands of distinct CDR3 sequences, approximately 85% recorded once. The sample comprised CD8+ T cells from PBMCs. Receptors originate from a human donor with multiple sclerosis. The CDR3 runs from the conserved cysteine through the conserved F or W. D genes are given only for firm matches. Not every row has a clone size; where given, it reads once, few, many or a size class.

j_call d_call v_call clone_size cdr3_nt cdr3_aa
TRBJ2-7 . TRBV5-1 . TGCGCCAGCAGCGAAACGGACAGTGTGAGCTCCTACGAGCAGTACTTC CASSETDSVSSYEQYF
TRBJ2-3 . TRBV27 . TGTGCCAGCAACCCCTGGACAGCCACACAATCAAATACGCAGTATTTT CASNPWTATQSNTQYF
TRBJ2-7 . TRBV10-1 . TGCGCCAGCAGTGAGGTAGGGGTAGGCGAGCAGTACTTC CASSEVGVGEQYF
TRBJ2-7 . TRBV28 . TGTGCCAGCAGTCCTCCGACAGAAATGGCAGTAGTCGAGCAGTACTTC CASSPPTEMAVVEQYF
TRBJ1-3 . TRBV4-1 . TGCGCCAGCAGCCAAGCCGGGGTTTCCCCCTCTGGAAACACCATATATTTT CASSQAGVSPSGNTIYF
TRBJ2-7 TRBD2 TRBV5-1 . TGCGCCAGCAGCCGGGGGGTGAACAGGAAAAGCTCCTACGAGCAGTACTTC CASSRGVNRKSSYEQYF
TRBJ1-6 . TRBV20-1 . TGCAGTGCCCGATCGAGGGGAGATAATTCACCCCTCCACTTT CSARSRGDNSPLHF
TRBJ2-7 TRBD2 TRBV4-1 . TGCGCCAGCAGCCAAGTGGTCGGCGGGAGGGCTGGGCAGTACTTC CASSQVVGGRAGQYF
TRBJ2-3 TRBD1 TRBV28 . TGTGCCAGCAGCCATGGGACAGGGGGCGCCCCATGGGCAGATACGCAGTATTTT CASSHGTGGAPWADTQYF
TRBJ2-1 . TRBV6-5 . TGTGCCAGCAGTGGCGTGGGGGTTGAGCAGTTCTTC CASSGVGVEQFF
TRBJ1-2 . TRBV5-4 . TGTGCCAGCAGCTTGGTGCAGGGACGTGGCTACACCTTC CASSLVQGRGYTF
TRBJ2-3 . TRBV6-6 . TGTGCCAGCAGCCTACCAGGCTCTAGCACAGATACGCAGTATTTT CASSLPGSSTDTQYF
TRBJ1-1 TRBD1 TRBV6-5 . TGTGCCAGCAGCACAGGGGGCCTCGCCACTGAAGCTTTCTTT CASSTGGLATEAFF
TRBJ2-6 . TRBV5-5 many TGTGCCAGCAGCTTGGGCTCTGGGGCCAACGTCCTGACTTTC CASSLGSGANVLTF
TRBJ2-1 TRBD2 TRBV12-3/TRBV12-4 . TGTGCCAGCAGTGGGTTTGGGACTAGCAGTTACAATGAGCAGTTCTTC CASSGFGTSSYNEQFF
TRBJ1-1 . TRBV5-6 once TGTGCCAGCAGGACCCAGGGCGGGGGCACTGAAGCTTTCTTT CASRTQGGGTEAFF
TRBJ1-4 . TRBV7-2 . TGTGCCAGCAGCCTAGACCAGGCAACTAATGAAAAACTGTTTTTT CASSLDQATNEKLFF
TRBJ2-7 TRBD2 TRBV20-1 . TGCAGTGCCCCGGTGGGAGGGGTAAGCTACGAGCAGTACTTC CSAPVGGVSYEQYF
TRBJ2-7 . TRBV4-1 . TGCGCCAGCAGCCAAGAAGGAGGCAGGGGAGAGGAGCAGTACTTC CASSQEGGRGEEQYF
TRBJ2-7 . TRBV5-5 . TGTGCCAGCAGCTCGGGACTGGGTACTTACGAGCAGTACTTC CASSSGLGTYEQYF
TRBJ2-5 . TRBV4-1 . TGCGCCAGCAGCCAGGGAACAGGGAGCCAAGAGACCCAGTACTTC CASSQGTGSQETQYF
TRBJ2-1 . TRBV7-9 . TGTGCCAGCAGCTTAGAGTTCATGGGCAATGAGCAGTTCTTC CASSLEFMGNEQFF
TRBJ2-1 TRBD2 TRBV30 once TGTGCCTGGAGTCCTAGCGGGGGGGCATACAATGAGCAGTTCTTC CAWSPSGGAYNEQFF
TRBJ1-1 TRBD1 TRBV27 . TGTGCCAGCAGATTTTCCCCCAGGGGGCCCGCTGAAGCTTTCTTT CASRFSPRGPAEAFF
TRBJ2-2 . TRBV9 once TGTGCCAGCAGCCCCCCTGGGGGTCCGAACACCGGGGAGCTGTTTTTT CASSPPGGPNTGELFF
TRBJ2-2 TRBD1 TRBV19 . TGTGCCTCGAGGACAGGGGCTCACACCGGGGAGCTGTTTTTT CASRTGAHTGELFF
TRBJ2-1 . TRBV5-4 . TGTGCCAGCAGCGCTCCTAAAGATGCGTACAATGAGCAGTTCTTC CASSAPKDAYNEQFF
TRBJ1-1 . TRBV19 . TGTGCCAGTAGTATGAGGTGGGTCATGAACACTGAAGCTTTCTTT CASSMRWVMNTEAFF